Shown below are 21 T cell receptor beta chains from a single sample sequenced in a study of shared clonotypes between healthy human individuals. Some clones are missing from TCRdb's copy, which holds only in-frame ones; the method was immunoSEQ multiplex PCR. The data contain approximately 470,000 clones, over 70% of them singletons. Sequenced material: PBMCs. These receptors originate from a middle-aged woman in good health. Some clones in this sample may be carry-over from other donors' samples.

The chain employs TRBV15 and TRBJ1-5; tentatively, D is TRBD1 (5 bases). CDR1 and CDR2 (germline): LNHNV, YYDKDF (reference sequence). The V end lost 0 bases, the J end lost 5 bases, and 11 bases lay between the germline ends. This CDR3 has 15 residues. The CDR3 is CATSRDKGVDQPQHF. CDR3 DNA: TGTGCCACCAGCAGAGATAAAGGGGTTGATCAGCCCCAGCATTTT. The whole variable domain, remainder taken from reference TRBV15 and TRBJ1-5, is DAMVIQNPRYQVTQFGKPVTLSCSQTLNHNVMYWYQQKSSQAPKLLFHYYDKDFNNEADTPDNFQSRRPNTSFCFLDIRSPGLGDTAMYLCATSRDKGVDQPQHFGDGTRLSIL.

This chain joins TRBV7-9 and TRBJ1-2; 7 nucleotides match TRBD1. The CDR3 has 14 amino acids. Looked up from germline, CDR1 is SEHNR and CDR2 is FQNEAQ (reference sequence). J was trimmed by 4 bases and V by 4 bases; bases with no gene match: 6. The CDR3 is CASSSTQGSYGYTF. CDR3 coding DNA: TGTGCCAGCAGCTCCACACAGGGGAGCTATGGCTACACCTTC.

V usage is TRBV30 and J usage is TRBJ2-2; D is ambiguous. The length of the CDR3 is 14 residues. Per the germline V gene, CDR1 is GTSNPN and CDR2 is SVGIG (reference sequence). V shed 3 bases and J shed 6 bases, with 14 bases lying between them. The CDR3 protein is CAWRGPLGAGELFF. In nucleotides, the CDR3 is TGTGCCTGGAGGGGCCCCCTGGGCGCCGGGGAGCTGTTTTTT.

The chain joins TRBV10-3 to TRBJ1-4; 8 bases map to TRBD1. The CDR3 runs 17 residues. CDR1 is ENHRY and CDR2 is SYGVKD in the germline V gene. With 0 bases clipped from V and 3 bases from J, the junction kept 6 bases outside the gene matches. Written as DNA, the CDR3 is TGTGCCATCAGTGAGTCGATTCCGGGACAGGCTAATGAAAAACTGTTTTTT. It codes for CAISESIPGQANEKLFF.

The CDR3 DNA is TGCGCCAGCAGCTTGCTTACAGCTAGCACAGATACGCAGTATTTT. Protein product: CASSLLTASTDTQYF. This sequence joins TRBV5-1 and TRBJ2-3; no firm D call. Germline V gives CDR1 SGHRS, CDR2 YFSETQ. The CDR3 runs 15 residues. V lost 1 base to trimming and J lost 0 bases, with 9 bases between them.

This clone was observed many times. Additional DNA sequences in this sample encode the identical CDR3. The chain joins TRBV27 to TRBJ1-1; possibly TRBD1 for D (6 bases). Trimming removed 5 bases from V and 0 bases from J, with 16 bases in between. Germline assignment: CDR1 MNHEY and CDR2 SMNVEV (reference sequence). The CDR3 has 16 amino acids. In nucleotides, the CDR3 is TGTGCCAGCAGTCCTTTACAGGGTGGGATGAACACTGAAGCTTTCTTT. It translates to CASSPLQGGMNTEAFF.

This clone appeared many times. The V and J genes are TRBV4-1 and TRBJ2-7; D unresolved. The length of the CDR3 is 13 residues. V lost 0 bases to trimming and J lost 3 bases, with 6 bases between them. CDR1 and CDR2 from the germline V gene are MGHRA and YSYEKL. CDR3 protein: CASSQDGVYEQYF. The CDR3 DNA reads as TGCGCCAGCAGCCAAGACGGTGTCTACGAGCAGTACTTC.

This clone was counted between two and nine times. This chain connects TRBV7-3 to TRBJ2-2; D is possibly TRBD1 (5 bases). V was shortened by 5 bases and J by 3 bases, with 16 bases between the two germline ends. In germline, CDR1 is SGHTA, CDR2 FQGTGA. The CDR3 has 16 amino acids. CDR3 amino acids: CASSLSRGIDTGELFF. DNA of the CDR3: TGTGCCAGCAGCCTTTCTAGGGGAATAGACACCGGGGAGCTGTTTTTT. Full variable domain (remainder filled in from reference TRBV7-3 and TRBJ2-2): GAGVSQTPSNKVTEKGKYVELRCDPISGHTALYWYRQSLGQGPEFLIYFQGTGAADDSGLPNDRFFAVRPEGSVSTLKIQRTERGDSAVYLCASSLSRGIDTGELFFGEGSRLTVL.

The rearrangement joins TRBV7-3 to TRBJ2-2; possibly TRBD1 for D (6 bases). The CDR3 has 13 amino acids. The germline V gene has CDR1 SGHTA and CDR2 FQGTGA. V lost 5 bases and J lost 5, with 9 bases in between. This CDR3 reads CASSTTGTGELFF. CDR3 sequence (DNA): TGTGCCAGCAGCACCACAGGGACCGGGGAGCTGTTTTTT. The whole variable domain, remainder taken from reference TRBV7-3 and TRBJ2-2, is GAGVSQTPSNKVTEKGKYVELRCDPISGHTALYWYRQSLGQGPEFLIYFQGTGAADDSGLPNDRFFAVRPEGSVSTLKIQRTERGDSAVYLCASSTTGTGELFFGEGSRLTVL.

The table lists this clone with a few counts. This chain links TRBV27 with TRBJ2-7; a possible D gene is TRBD2 (6 bases). The V end lost 5 bases, the J end lost 0 bases, and 17 bases lay between the germline ends. The CDR3 has 16 residues. CDR1 MNHEY and CDR2 SMNVEV come from the germline V gene (reference sequence). Here the CDR3 reads CASSPLGGGLSYEQYF. The CDR3 coding sequence is TGTGCCAGCAGTCCCCTTGGGGGAGGCCTCTCCTACGAGCAGTACTTC.

A word on this clone: One base separates it from a far larger clone, so it is likely a read error. The chain couples TRBV28 to TRBJ1-5, with D perhaps matching TRBD1 (5 bases). Deletions cut 8 bases from V and 4 bases from J, with 21 bases between. Germline V gene data show CDR1 as MDHEN and CDR2 as SYDVKM. The CDR3 contains 16 residues. The CDR3 is CASGRVELGRNQPQHF. CDR3 sequence (DNA): TGTGCCAGCGGGCGGGTAGAGCTGGGGCGAAATCAGCCCCAGCATTTT. The complete variable domain, with remaining parts taken from reference TRBV28 and TRBJ1-5, reads DVKVTQSSRYLVKRTGEKVFLECVQDMDHENMFWYRQDPGLGLRLIYFSYDVKMKEKGDIPEGYSVSREKKERFSLILESASTNQTSMYLCASGRVELGRNQPQHFGDGTRLSIL.

The chain carries TRBV2 and TRBJ2-2; the D gene is possibly TRBD1 (5 bases). V lost 8 bases to trimming and J lost 3 bases, with 10 bases between them. Germline CDR1 and CDR2: SNHLY and FYNNEI. The CDR3 has 13 residues. This CDR3 reads CASFTGYTGELFF. CDR3 DNA sequence: TGTGCCAGCTTTACAGGATACACCGGGGAGCTGTTTTTT.

This clone was counted ten times or more. Other nucleotide sequences in the sample specify the same CDR3. V is TRBV6-5 and J is TRBJ1-1; D is undetermined. With 0 bases removed from V and 3 bases from J, the gap between germline ends came to 8 bases. CDR1 is MNHEY and CDR2 is SVGAGI in the germline V gene. The CDR3 length is 14 residues. The CDR3 sequence: CASSYSISYTEAFF. CDR3 nucleotide sequence: TGTGCCAGCAGTTACTCGATCTCATACACTGAAGCTTTCTTT.

The chain uses TRBV25-1 and TRBJ2-1; the match to TRBD2 covers 9 bases. This CDR3 is built from 16 residues. Looked up from germline, CDR1 is MGHDK and CDR2 is SYGVNS. V was pared by 5 bases and J by 6 bases, with 11 bases of the junction left unmatched. In DNA form, the CDR3 reads TGTGCCAGCAGTCCTAGGGGGCGGGAGGGTTCCAATGAGCAGTTCTTC. Amino acids: CASSPRGREGSNEQFF.

The rearrangement links TRBV7-8 to TRBJ1-1, with D uncertain. V gave up 3 bases and J gave up 1 base, with 6 bases separating them. The CDR3 has 13 amino acids. Germline loops: CDR1 SGHVS, CDR2 FQNEAQ. The CDR3 DNA reads as TGTGCCAGCAGCTTTGAGGGGAACACTGAAGCTTTCTTT. It codes for CASSFEGNTEAFF.

The CDR3 spells CASSPGQGLSYEQYF. CDR3 DNA sequence: TGTGCCAGCAGCCCCGGACAGGGTCTTTCCTACGAGCAGTACTTC. The chain couples TRBV11-1 to TRBJ2-7; TRBD1 aligns across 8 bases. The CDR3 runs 15 residues. The germline V gene has CDR1 SGHAT and CDR2 FQDESV (reference sequence). Trimming removed 5 bases from V and 1 base from J; junction bases left unmatched: 7.

The V call is TRBV2, the J call TRBJ2-5; D is unclear. The CDR3 is 11 residues long. The V end lost 6 bases, the J end lost 5 bases, and 7 bases lay between the germline ends. CDR1 is SNHLY and CDR2 is FYNNEI in the germline V gene. This chain's CDR3 is CASRVAETQYF. The CDR3 DNA reads TGTGCCAGCAGGGTCGCGGAGACCCAGTACTTC.

The chain couples TRBV7-2 to TRBJ2-7; D call uncertain. The CDR3 totals 12 residues. The V end lost 2 bases, the J end lost 2 bases, and 4 bases lay between the germline ends. Germline V gene data show CDR1 as SGHTA and CDR2 as FQGNSA. The CDR3 sequence: CASSLSTYEQYF. The CDR3 bases are TGTGCCAGCAGCTTAAGCACCTACGAGCAGTACTTC. The complete variable domain, with remaining parts taken from reference TRBV7-2 and TRBJ2-7, reads GAGVSQSPSNKVTEKGKDVELRCDPISGHTALYWYRQSLGQGLEFLIYFQGNSAPDKSGLPSDRFSAERTGGSVSTLTIQRTQQEDSAVYLCASSLSTYEQYFGPGTRLTVT.

This chain joins TRBV10-3 and TRBJ2-1; 7 bases line up with TRBD2. The CDR3 extends over 16 amino acids. V lost 3 bases, J lost 0 bases, and 5 bases stayed unmatched. CDR1 is ENHRY, CDR2 SYGVKD, per germline. As DNA, the CDR3 is TGTGCCATCAGTGATACGCGGGAGTACTCCTACAATGAGCAGTTCTTC. Its translation: CAISDTREYSYNEQFF.

This clone was observed a handful of times. V usage is TRBV18 and J usage is TRBJ2-4; TRBD1 matches at 7 bases. Trimming took 0 bases from V and 10 from J; bases not matched to a gene: 3. The CDR3 sequence is 13 residues long. Looked up from germline, CDR1 is KGHSH and CDR2 is LQKENI. The CDR3 here is CASSPPGQQIQYF. CDR3 DNA sequence: TGTGCCAGCTCACCACCGGGACAGCAAATTCAGTACTTC.

The rearrangement joins TRBV29-1 to TRBJ2-3, with a tentative D call TRBD1 (6 bases). The CDR3 runs to 13 residues. Germline CDR1 SQVTM, CDR2 ANQGSEA. Trimming shortened V by 4 bases and J by 1 base, and 9 bases separated the two germline ends. The CDR3 spells CSVGGLGTDTQYF. The CDR3 DNA sequence: TGCAGCGTTGGGGGGCTAGGCACAGATACGCAGTATTTT.